This T cell receptor (beta chain) was identified in a study of control samples from healthy donors and cancer patients. The ends were cut back, 4 bases at V and 8 bases at J, with 10 bases in the middle. The CDR3 spans 12 residues. Germline-derived CDR1 and CDR2 are KGHDR and SFDVKD. Profiled with immunoSEQ multiplex PCR; TCRdb holds only in-frame clones, not every one. Here the sample spans 150,000 to 200,000 clones, around nine tenths being singletons. V and J are TRBV24-1 and TRBJ1-2; D unresolved. The sequencing input was blood. The TCR originated in a man between 25 and 39 years old in good health. The CDR3 region is CATSEFTHGYTF. The CDR3 coding sequence is TGTGCCACCAGTGAGTTCACCCACGGCTACACCTTC.